This record concerns one T cell receptor (beta chain) sequence. The sample originates from a study of blood T cell repertoires in COVID-19. Trimming removed 5 bases from V and 5 bases from J; junction bases left unmatched: 6. From germline, CDR1 is SGHTA and CDR2 FQGNSA. The CDR3 sequence is 15 residues long. The study recruited people aged about 18 to 95 years across some 23 US areas. Allocation to cohorts depended on clinical history reported by the participants. Method: immunoSEQ multiplex PCR; TCRdb's copy keeps in-frame clones and lacks some. The table includes around 170,000 clones, roughly 86% detected once.

The sequencing sample was made of PBMCs or T cells enriched from blood (not recorded which). V gene TRBV7-2 combines with J gene TRBJ1-6, with 7 bases identical to TRBD1. This TCR derives from a woman between 25 and 40 years old who had recovered from COVID-19. The CDR3 DNA reads as TGTGCCAGCAGCGGAGGGACAGCTGATAATTCACCCCTCCACTTT. This codes for CASSGGTADNSPLHF.